The 23 T cell receptor beta chains below come from one sample, sequenced in a study of STAT5B mutations in CD4+ large granular lymphocyte leukemia. Libraries were prepared by immunoSEQ multiplex PCR; TCRdb keeps only in-frame clonotypes and omits some of them. The sample lists fewer than 50,000 clones; 65% to 90% were seen once. Material: CD4+ T cells from blood buffy coats. These TCRs come from a human donor in good health.

In this sample, this clone turned up once. The chain is built from TRBV20-1 and TRBJ2-1, with unresolved D. The CDR3 sequence is 11 residues long. CDR1 is DFQATT and CDR2 is SNEGSKA in the germline V gene (reference sequence). V shed 5 bases and J shed 5 bases, with 7 bases lying between them. The DNA for the CDR3 is TGCAGTGCTCCCACACACAATGAGCAGTTCTTC. It specifies CSAPTHNEQFF.

The V and J genes are TRBV7-2 and TRBJ2-3, with D perhaps matching TRBD1 or TRBD2 (5 bases each). The CDR3 covers 16 residues. The V gene's germline CDR1 is SGHTA and CDR2 FQGNSA. V dropped 5 bases and J dropped 1 base, with 16 bases sitting between them. The CDR3: CASSQAGTGRTDTQYF. CDR3 DNA: TGTGCCAGCAGCCAGGCCGGGACGGGACGCACAGATACGCAGTATTTT.

J is TRBJ2-3 and V is TRBV28; no reliable D call. The germline V and J ends were trimmed by 5 bases and 4 bases, with 13 bases remaining between them. The CDR3 consists of 14 residues. Per the germline V gene, CDR1 is MDHEN and CDR2 is SYDVKM. The DNA of the CDR3 is TGTGCCAGCAGTCCCCTCTTTGGGCCAGATACGCAGTATTTT. This gives the protein CASSPLFGPDTQYF.

This sequence joins TRBV7-3 and TRBJ2-1; a possible D gene is TRBD2 (5 bases). Germline CDR1 SGHTA, CDR2 FQGTGA. This CDR3 is 15 amino acids long. V lost 5 bases to trimming and J lost 8 bases, with 19 bases between them. This chain's CDR3 is CASSQREQKRDEQFF. The CDR3 DNA sequence: TGTGCCAGCAGCCAGAGAGAACAGAAGAGGGATGAGCAGTTCTTC.

In DNA form, the CDR3 reads TGTGCCGGCCAGGGACGCCGAGAAGAGACCCAGTACTTC. The encoded protein is CAGQGRREETQYF. J is TRBJ2-5 and V is TRBV7-8; TRBD1 or TRBD2 may be the D gene (5 bases each). Trimming left V 11 bases short and J 3 bases short, with 16 bases between. This CDR3 contains 13 residues. Per the germline V gene, CDR1 is SGHVS and CDR2 is FQNEAQ.

The chain has TRBV6-5 and TRBJ1-1; a possible D gene is TRBD1 (6 bases). The germline gives CDR1 MNHEY, CDR2 SVGAGI. Between the trimmed V and J ends, which lost 5 bases and 6 bases, there was a span of 16 bases. This CDR3 is 14 amino acids long. CDR3 sequence reads: CASSPLRGSAEAFF. CDR3 DNA sequence: TGTGCCAGCAGTCCCCTCAGGGGTTCGGCTGAAGCTTTCTTT.

The genes are TRBV4-1 and TRBJ2-2, with 9 bases matching TRBD1. In germline, CDR1 is MGHRA, CDR2 YSYEKL. Trimming at V came to 2 bases and at J to 4 bases, leaving 14 bases not matched to a gene. The CDR3 runs 19 residues. CDR3 sequence: CASSQHRDRVRRGTGELFF. The CDR3 nucleotides are TGCGCCAGCAGCCAACATCGGGACAGGGTCCGAAGGGGCACCGGGGAGCTGTTTTTT.

The table lists this clone with a count of one. CDR3 bases: TGTGCCAGCAGTGAACAGGGCTATGGCTACACCTTC. Protein product: CASSEQGYGYTF. V and J are TRBV2 and TRBJ1-2; D perhaps matches TRBD1 (5 bases). This CDR3 comprises 12 residues. The germline gives CDR1 SNHLY, CDR2 FYNNEI. V gave up 2 bases and J gave up 4 bases, with 5 bases separating them. Together with reference TRBV2 and TRBJ1-2, the CDR3 gives the full variable domain: EPEVTQTPSHQVTQMGQEVILRCVPISNHLYFYWYRQILGQKVEFLVSFYNNEISEKSEIFDDQFSVERPDGSNFTLKIRSTKLEDSAMYFCASSEQGYGYTFGSGTRLTVV.

The V call is TRBV18, the J call TRBJ1-4; 7 positions match TRBD1. The CDR3 has 14 amino acids. The J segment lost 6 bases and the V segment lost 2 bases, leaving 3 bases of the junction unmatched. CDR1 and CDR2 from the germline V gene are KGHSH and LQKENI. In DNA, the CDR3 is TGTGCCAGCTCACCAACGACAGGGTATGAAAAACTGTTTTTT. Amino acids: CASSPTTGYEKLFF.

The chain is built from TRBV7-8 and TRBJ2-7, with 7 bases matching TRBD1. The CDR3 extends over 13 amino acids. In germline, CDR1 is SGHVS, CDR2 FQNEAQ. J lost 6 bases, V lost 5 bases, and 7 bases had no gene match. CDR3 region: CASSPTGSLEQYF. CDR3 bases: TGTGCCAGCAGCCCGACAGGGAGCCTCGAGCAGTACTTC.

On this clone: Germline and junction disagree at one end, which may indicate a read error. V gene TRBV6-6 combines with J gene TRBJ2-3; 12 bases align to TRBD2. In germline, CDR1 is MNHNY, CDR2 SVGAGI (reference sequence). The CDR3 has 13 residues. The CDR3 DNA reads as TGTGCCAGCAGTTCCACGGGAGGACTAGCGGGAAATTTT. Translated: CASSSTGGLAGNF.

This clone came up once. The CDR3 DNA reads TGTGCCAGCAGTTTGGGGGACAGAAGCAATCAGCCCCAGCATTTT. This sequence encodes CASSLGDRSNQPQHF. V gene TRBV28 combines with J gene TRBJ1-5; 7 nucleotides line up with TRBD1. V trimming: 3 bases; J trimming: 1 base; junction bases outside the gene matches: 3. This CDR3 region has 15 residues. Germline V gene lookup returns CDR1 MDHEN and CDR2 SYDVKM.

This rearrangement joins TRBV6-6 to TRBJ2-7; 9 bases map to TRBD1. With 0 bases clipped from V and 3 bases from J, the junction kept 3 bases outside the gene matches. The germline gives CDR1 MNHNY, CDR2 SVGAGI (reference sequence). There are 15 residues in the CDR3. The CDR3 region is CASSYSGQGVYEQYF. The CDR3 DNA sequence: TGTGCCAGCAGTTACTCGGGACAGGGTGTCTACGAGCAGTACTTC.

The rearrangement links TRBV5-1 to TRBJ2-2; TRBD1 agrees at 9 bases. Germline values: CDR1 SGHRS, CDR2 YFSETQ. The CDR3 has 15 residues. V gave up 1 base and J gave up 7 bases; unmatched junction bases: 5. CDR3: CASSLTQGAGGELFF. The CDR3 bases are TGCGCCAGCAGCTTGACACAGGGGGCCGGCGGGGAGCTGTTTTTT.

The rearrangement uses TRBV4-2 and TRBJ2-3; TRBD2 matches at 7 bases. The CDR3 runs to 16 residues. CDR1 is LGHNA and CDR2 is YNFKEQ in the germline V gene. Trimming at V came to 1 base and at J to 5 bases, leaving 9 bases not matched to a gene. The CDR3 here is CASSQGPGGVQDTQYF. In DNA, the CDR3 is TGTGCCAGCAGCCAAGGCCCGGGAGGAGTTCAAGATACGCAGTATTTT.

This rearrangement joins TRBV6-1 to TRBJ2-7; D ambiguous. The CDR3 length is 9 residues. V shed 6 bases and J shed 7 bases, with 4 bases lying between them. Germline V gene data show CDR1 as MNHNS and CDR2 as SASEGT. The DNA of the CDR3 is TGTGCCAGCAGGACAGAGCAGTACTTC. This sequence encodes CASRTEQYF.

This chain connects TRBV30 to TRBJ1-6; D call uncertain. The ends were cut back, 0 bases at V and 7 bases at J, with 4 bases in the middle. The CDR3 contains 12 residues. Germline V lookup: CDR1 GTSNPN, CDR2 SVGIG (reference sequence). This CDR3 is CAWSVPNSPLHF. CDR3 DNA: TGTGCCTGGAGTGTACCCAATTCACCCCTCCACTTT.

V is TRBV7-2 and J is TRBJ1-2; tentatively, D is TRBD1 (5 bases). Germline CDR1 is SGHTA and CDR2 is FQGNSA. CDR3 length: 13 amino acids. Trimming shortened V by 5 bases and J by 2 bases, and 9 bases separated the two germline ends. This CDR3 reads CASSQTANYGYTF. As DNA, the CDR3 is TGTGCCAGCAGCCAGACAGCAAACTATGGCTACACCTTC.

This rearrangement joins TRBV7-2 to TRBJ2-7, with 9 nucleotides matching TRBD2. The CDR3 has 16 residues. Germline-derived CDR1 and CDR2 are SGHTA and FQGNSA. V was pared by 3 bases and J by 4 bases, with 10 bases of the junction left unmatched. In DNA form, the CDR3 reads TGTGCCAGCAGCTTCACCGGGACTAGCAGTAAGTACGAGCAGTACTTC. Its translation is CASSFTGTSSKYEQYF. The full variable domain, rest sourced from reference TRBV7-2 and TRBJ2-7, is GAGVSQSPSNKVTEKGKDVELRCDPISGHTALYWYRQSLGQGLEFLIYFQGNSAPDKSGLPSDRFSAERTGGSVSTLTIQRTQQEDSAVYLCASSFTGTSSKYEQYFGPGTRLTVT.

The chain carries TRBV25-1 and TRBJ2-3, with 8 bases that match TRBD2. Germline CDR1 is MGHDK and CDR2 is SYGVNS. The CDR3 totals 14 residues. The ends lost 3 bases at V and 6 bases at J; junction bases unmatched: 5. CDR3 sequence: CASSDAGGADTQYF. The CDR3 DNA sequence: TGTGCCAGCAGTGACGCGGGAGGAGCGGATACGCAGTATTTT.

CDR3 coding DNA: TGCAGCGTTGAAAAGGGGGCGGTAACTGAAGCTTTCTTT. It translates to CSVEKGAVTEAFF. V and J are TRBV29-1 and TRBJ1-1, with 7 bases lining up with TRBD1. From germline, CDR1 is SQVTM and CDR2 ANQGSEA. The CDR3 has 13 residues. J gave up 5 bases and V 2 bases, and 5 bases lay outside the gene matches.

This chain links TRBV2 with TRBJ1-2; the D is unclear. Looked up from germline, CDR1 is SNHLY and CDR2 is FYNNEI. The CDR3 is 12 amino acids. V gave up 0 bases and J gave up 3 bases, with 2 bases separating them. This CDR3 reads CASSEADYGYTF. CDR3 sequence (DNA): TGTGCCAGCAGTGAAGCAGACTATGGCTACACCTTC. Full variable domain (rest looked up from reference TRBV2 and TRBJ1-2): EPEVTQTPSHQVTQMGQEVILRCVPISNHLYFYWYRQILGQKVEFLVSFYNNEISEKSEIFDDQFSVERPDGSNFTLKIRSTKLEDSAMYFCASSEADYGYTFGSGTRLTVV.

The rearrangement links TRBV19 to TRBJ1-5; 7 positions match TRBD1. This CDR3 has 15 amino acids. Germline CDR1 and CDR2: LNHDA and SQIVND (reference sequence). Trimming cost V 2 bases and J 8 bases; bases outside gene matches: 9. The DNA of the CDR3 is TGTGCCAGTAGTATACAGGCAGGGGGTGGAAAGCCCCAGCATTTT. As protein: CASSIQAGGGKPQHF.